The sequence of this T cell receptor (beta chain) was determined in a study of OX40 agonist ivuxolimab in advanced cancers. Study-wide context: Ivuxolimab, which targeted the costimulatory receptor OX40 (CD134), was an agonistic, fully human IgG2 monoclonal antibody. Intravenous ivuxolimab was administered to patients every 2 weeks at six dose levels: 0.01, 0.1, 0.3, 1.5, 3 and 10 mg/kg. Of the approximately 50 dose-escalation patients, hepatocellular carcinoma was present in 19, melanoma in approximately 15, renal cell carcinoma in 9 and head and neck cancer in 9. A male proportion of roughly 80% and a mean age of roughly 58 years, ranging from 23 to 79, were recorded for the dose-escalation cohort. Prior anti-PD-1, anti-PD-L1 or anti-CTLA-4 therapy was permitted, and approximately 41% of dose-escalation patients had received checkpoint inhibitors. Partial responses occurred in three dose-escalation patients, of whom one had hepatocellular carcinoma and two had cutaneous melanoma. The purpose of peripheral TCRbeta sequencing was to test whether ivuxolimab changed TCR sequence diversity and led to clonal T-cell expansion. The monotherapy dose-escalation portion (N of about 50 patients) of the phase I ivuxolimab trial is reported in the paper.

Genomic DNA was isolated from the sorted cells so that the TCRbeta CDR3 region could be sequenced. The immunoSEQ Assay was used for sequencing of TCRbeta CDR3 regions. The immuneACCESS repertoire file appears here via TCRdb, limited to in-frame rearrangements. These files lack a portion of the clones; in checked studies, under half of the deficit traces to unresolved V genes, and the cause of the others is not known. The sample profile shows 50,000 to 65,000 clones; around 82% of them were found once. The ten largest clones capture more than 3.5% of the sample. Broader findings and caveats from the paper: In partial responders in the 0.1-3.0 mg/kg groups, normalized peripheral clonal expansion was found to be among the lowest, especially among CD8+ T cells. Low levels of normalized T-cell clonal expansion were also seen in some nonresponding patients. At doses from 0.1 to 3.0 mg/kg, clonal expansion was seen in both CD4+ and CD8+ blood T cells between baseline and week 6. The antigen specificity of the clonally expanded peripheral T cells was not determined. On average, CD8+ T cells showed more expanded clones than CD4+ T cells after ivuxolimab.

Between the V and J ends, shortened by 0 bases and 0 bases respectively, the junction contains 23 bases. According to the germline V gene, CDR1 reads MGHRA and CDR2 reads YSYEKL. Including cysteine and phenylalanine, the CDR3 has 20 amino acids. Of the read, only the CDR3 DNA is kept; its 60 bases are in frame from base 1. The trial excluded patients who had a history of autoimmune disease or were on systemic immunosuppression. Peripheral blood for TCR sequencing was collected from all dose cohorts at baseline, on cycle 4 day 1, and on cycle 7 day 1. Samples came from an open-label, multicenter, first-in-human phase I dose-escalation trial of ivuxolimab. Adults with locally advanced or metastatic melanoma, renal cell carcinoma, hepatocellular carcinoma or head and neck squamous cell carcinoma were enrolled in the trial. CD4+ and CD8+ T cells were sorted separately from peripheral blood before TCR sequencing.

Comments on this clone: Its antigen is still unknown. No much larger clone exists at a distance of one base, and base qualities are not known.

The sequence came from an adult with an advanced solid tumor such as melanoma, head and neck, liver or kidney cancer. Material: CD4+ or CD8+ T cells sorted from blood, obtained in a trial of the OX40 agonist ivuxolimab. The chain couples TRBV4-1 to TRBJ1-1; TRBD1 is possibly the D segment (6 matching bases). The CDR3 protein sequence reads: CASSQDRSDRGGGVNTEAFF. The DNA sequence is TGCGCCAGCAGCCAAGATCGTTCGGACAGAGGAGGGGGGGTGAACACTGAAGCTTTCTTT.